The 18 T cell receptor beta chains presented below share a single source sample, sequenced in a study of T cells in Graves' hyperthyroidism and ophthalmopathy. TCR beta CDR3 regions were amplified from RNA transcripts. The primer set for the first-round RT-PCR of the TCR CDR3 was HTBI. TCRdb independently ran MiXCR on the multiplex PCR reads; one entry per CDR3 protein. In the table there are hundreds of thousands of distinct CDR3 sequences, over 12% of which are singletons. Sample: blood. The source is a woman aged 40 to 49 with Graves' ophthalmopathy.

The CDR3 is CAISGQGASGELFF. The CDR3 DNA reads TGTGCCATCTCGGGACAGGGGGCATCCGGGGAGCTGTTTTTT. The rearrangement links TRBV10-3 to TRBJ2-2; 12 bases are a match to TRBD1. Trimming at V came to 8 bases and at J to 6 bases, leaving 4 bases not matched to a gene. This CDR3 is 14 amino acids long. CDR1 and CDR2 (germline): ENHRY, SYGVKD.

The DNA of the CDR3 is TGCGCCAGCAGCTTCTCGACCGGAACCGGGGAGCTGTTTTTT. Translated: CASSFSTGTGELFF. The chain has TRBV5-1 and TRBJ2-2; D not resolved. This CDR3 has 14 residues. Germline assignment: CDR1 SGHRS and CDR2 YFSETQ. V lost 2 bases and J lost 5, with 10 bases in between.

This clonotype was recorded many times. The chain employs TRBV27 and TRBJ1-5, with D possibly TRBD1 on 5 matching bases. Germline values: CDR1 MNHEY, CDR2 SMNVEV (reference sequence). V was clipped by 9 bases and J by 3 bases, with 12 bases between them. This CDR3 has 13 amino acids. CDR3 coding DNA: TGTGCCAGTCGGCCAGGGCACAATCAGCCCCAGCATTTT. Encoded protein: CASRPGHNQPQHF.

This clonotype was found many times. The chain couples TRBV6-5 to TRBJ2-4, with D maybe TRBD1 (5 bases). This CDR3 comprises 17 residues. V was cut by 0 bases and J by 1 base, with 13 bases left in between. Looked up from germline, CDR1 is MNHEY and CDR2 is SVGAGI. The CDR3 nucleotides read TGTGCCAGCAGTTACTCAGTAGGGGCCCTGGCCAAAAACATTCAGTACTTC. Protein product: CASSYSVGALAKNIQYF.

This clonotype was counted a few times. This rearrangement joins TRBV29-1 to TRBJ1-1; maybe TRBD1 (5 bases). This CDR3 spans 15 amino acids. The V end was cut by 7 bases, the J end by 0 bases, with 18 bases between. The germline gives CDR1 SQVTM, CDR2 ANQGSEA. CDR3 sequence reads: CSAPGAGSMNTEAFF. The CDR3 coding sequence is TGCAGCGCCCCCGGGGCGGGTTCGATGAACACTGAAGCTTTCTTT.

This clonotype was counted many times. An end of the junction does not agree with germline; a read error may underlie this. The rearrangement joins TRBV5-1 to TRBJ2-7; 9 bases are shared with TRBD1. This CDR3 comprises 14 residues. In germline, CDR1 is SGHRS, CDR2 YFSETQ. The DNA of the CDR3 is TGTGCCAGCAGCTTAACGGGACAGGGCTACGAGCAGTACTTC. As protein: CASSLTGQGYEQYF.

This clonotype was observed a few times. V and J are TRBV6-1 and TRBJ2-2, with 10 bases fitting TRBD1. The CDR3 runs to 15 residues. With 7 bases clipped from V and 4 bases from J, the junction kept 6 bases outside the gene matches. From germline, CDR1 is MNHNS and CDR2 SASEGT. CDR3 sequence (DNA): TGTGCCAGCACCCGGGACAGGGGCGTCACCGGGGAGCTGTTTTTT. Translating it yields CASTRDRGVTGELFF.

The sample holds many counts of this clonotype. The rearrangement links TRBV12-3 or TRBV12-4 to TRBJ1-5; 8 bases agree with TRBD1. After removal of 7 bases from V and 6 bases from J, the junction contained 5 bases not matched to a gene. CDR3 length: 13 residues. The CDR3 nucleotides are TGTGCCAGCAACGCAGGGGGCCTTCAGCCCCAGCATTTT. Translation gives CASNAGGLQPQHF.

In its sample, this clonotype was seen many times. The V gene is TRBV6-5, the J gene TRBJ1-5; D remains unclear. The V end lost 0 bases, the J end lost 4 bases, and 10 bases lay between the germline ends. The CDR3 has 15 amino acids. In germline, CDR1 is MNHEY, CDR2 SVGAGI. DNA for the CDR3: TGTGCCAGCAGTTACTCGAACCAACAGAATCAGCCCCAGCATTTT. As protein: CASSYSNQQNQPQHF.

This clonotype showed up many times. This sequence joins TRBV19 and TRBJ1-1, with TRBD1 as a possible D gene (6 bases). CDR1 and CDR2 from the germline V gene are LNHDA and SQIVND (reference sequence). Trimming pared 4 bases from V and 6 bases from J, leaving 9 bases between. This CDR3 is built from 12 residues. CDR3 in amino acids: CASSTRGPEAFF. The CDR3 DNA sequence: TGTGCCAGTAGTACGCGGGGGCCTGAAGCTTTCTTT. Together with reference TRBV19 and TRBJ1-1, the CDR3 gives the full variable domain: DGGITQSPKYLFRKEGQNVTLSCEQNLNHDAMYWYRQDPGQGLRLIYYSQIVNDFQKGDIAEGYSVSREKKESFPLTVTSAQKNPTAFYLCASSTRGPEAFFGQGTRLTVV.

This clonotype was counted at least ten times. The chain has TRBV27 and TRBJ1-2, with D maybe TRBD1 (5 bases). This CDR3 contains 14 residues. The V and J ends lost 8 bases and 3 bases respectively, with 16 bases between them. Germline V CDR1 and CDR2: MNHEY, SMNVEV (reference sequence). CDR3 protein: CASLSPGGDYGYTF. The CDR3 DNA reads TGTGCCAGCCTCTCTCCCGGGGGGGACTATGGCTACACCTTC.

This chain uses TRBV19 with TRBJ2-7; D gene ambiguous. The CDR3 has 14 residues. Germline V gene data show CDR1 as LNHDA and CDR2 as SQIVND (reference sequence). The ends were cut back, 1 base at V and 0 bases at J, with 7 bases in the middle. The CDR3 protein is CASSIVRTSYEQYF. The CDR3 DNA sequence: TGTGCCAGTAGTATAGTTCGGACCTCCTACGAGCAGTACTTC.

The CDR3 here is CASSRDRGGEQYF. In DNA form, the CDR3 reads TGTGCCAGCAGCCGGGACAGGGGGGGGGAGCAGTACTTC. The V gene is TRBV13, the J gene TRBJ2-7, with 11 positions matching TRBD1. Per the germline V gene, CDR1 is PRHDT and CDR2 is FYEKMQ (reference sequence). Unmatched junction bases numbered 4, after V lost 5 bases and J lost 7 bases. The CDR3 runs 13 residues.

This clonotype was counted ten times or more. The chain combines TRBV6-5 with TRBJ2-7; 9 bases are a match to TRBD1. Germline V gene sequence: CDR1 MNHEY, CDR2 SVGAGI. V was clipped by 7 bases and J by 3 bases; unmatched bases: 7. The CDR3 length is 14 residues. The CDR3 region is CASTPDRGNYEQYF. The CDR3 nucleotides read TGTGCCAGCACCCCGGACAGGGGTAACTACGAGCAGTACTTC.

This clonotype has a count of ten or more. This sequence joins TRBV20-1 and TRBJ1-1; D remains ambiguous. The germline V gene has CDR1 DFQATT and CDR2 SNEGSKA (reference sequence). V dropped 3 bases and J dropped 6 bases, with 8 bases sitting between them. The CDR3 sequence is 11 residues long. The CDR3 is CSARGGAEAFF. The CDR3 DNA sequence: TGCAGTGCTAGGGGTGGGGCTGAAGCTTTCTTT.

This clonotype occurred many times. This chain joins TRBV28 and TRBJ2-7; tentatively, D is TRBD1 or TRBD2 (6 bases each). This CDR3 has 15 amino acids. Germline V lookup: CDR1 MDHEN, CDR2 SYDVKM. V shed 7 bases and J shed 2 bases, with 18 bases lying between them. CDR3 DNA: TGTGCCAGCACTTCGGGAGCTGACAGGACCTACGAGCAGTACTTC. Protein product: CASTSGADRTYEQYF.

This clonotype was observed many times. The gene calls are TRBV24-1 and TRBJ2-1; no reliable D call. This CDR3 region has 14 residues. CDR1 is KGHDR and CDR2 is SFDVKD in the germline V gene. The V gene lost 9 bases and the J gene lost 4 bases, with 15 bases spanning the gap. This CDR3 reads CATERKAPYNEQFF. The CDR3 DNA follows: TGTGCCACCGAACGGAAAGCCCCTTACAATGAGCAGTTCTTC.

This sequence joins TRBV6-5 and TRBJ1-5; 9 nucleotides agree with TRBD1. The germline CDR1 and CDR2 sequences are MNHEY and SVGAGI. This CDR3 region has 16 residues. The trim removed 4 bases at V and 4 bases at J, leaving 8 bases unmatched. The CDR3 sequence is CASSSPRQGGNQPQHF. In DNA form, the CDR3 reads TGTGCCAGCAGTTCCCCCCGACAGGGGGGGAATCAGCCCCAGCATTTT.